The sequence of this TCR beta chain was determined in a study of identical twins. Study findings and constraints: Abundant beta clonotypes from cord blood bore fewer insertions; memory repertoires lacked this pattern. Out-of-frame TCR alpha sharing in monozygotic twins exceeded recombination model predictions.

Germline lookup yields CDR1 ENHRY and CDR2 SYGVKD. With 3 bases clipped from V and 1 base from J, the junction kept 0 bases outside the gene matches. The CDR3 is made up of 14 amino acids. The sample holds a few counts of this clonotype. The antigen is undetermined. Addition of a universal primer site occurred through template switching, and cDNA carried unique molecular identifiers. From the 5' RACE reads, TCRdb called clonotypes with MiXCR, one entry per CDR3 protein. The repertoire has 690,000 or so distinct CDR3 sequences, around 8.6% of them found once; the top ten carry around 0.95%. All donors were healthy Caucasians. The sample also formed part of further work on yellow fever vaccine responses in identical twins.

V usage is TRBV10-3 and J usage is TRBJ2-1, with 7 bases identical to TRBD1. This TCR was recovered from a woman aged 18-29 years in good health. Sequenced sample: PBMCs. The CDR3 nucleotides are TGTGCCATCAGTGACAGGGGGTCCTACAATGAGCAGTTCTTC. This sequence encodes CAISDRGSYNEQFF.